Below, 11 T cell receptor beta chains from the same sample are listed, as sequenced in a study of cytomegalovirus exposure and HLA in healthy donors. Researchers ran the PCR with 60 Vbeta and 13 Jbeta primers. Method: immunoSEQ multiplex PCR; TCRdb's copy keeps in-frame clones and lacks some. This repertoire shows about 110,000 clones, around 73% found once; its top ten account for around 8.1%. Sequencing used PBMCs. Receptors originate from a man aged 40-55 years in good health and CMV-seronegative.

In its sample, this clone was seen a few times. The J gene is TRBJ2-7, the V gene TRBV16; 8 positions agree with TRBD2. Germline trimming cut 4 bases from V and 0 bases from J; bases unmatched to any gene: 11. The CDR3 consists of 17 residues. Germline CDR1 reads KGHSY; CDR2 reads FQNENV. CDR3 nucleotide sequence: TGTGCCAGCAGCCCGACTAGCGACTACAGCCCCTCCTACGAGCAGTACTTC. Residues: CASSPTSDYSPSYEQYF.

Only one count was recorded for this clone. This chain connects TRBV18 to TRBJ2-7, with 8 bases fitting TRBD1. This CDR3 contains 18 residues. The J segment lost 2 bases and the V segment lost 6 bases, leaving 18 bases of the junction unmatched. Germline CDR1 is KGHSH and CDR2 is LQKENI. The CDR3 spells CASSPMAEDRGIPYEQYF. Written as DNA, the CDR3 is TGTGCCAGCTCCCCGATGGCGGAAGACAGGGGAATCCCCTACGAGCAGTACTTC.

The chain has TRBV7-6 and TRBJ1-1, with D possibly matching TRBD1 (6 bases). The CDR3 totals 14 residues. Germline V gives CDR1 SGHVS, CDR2 FNYEAQ. With 8 bases removed from V and 0 bases from J, the gap between germline ends came to 13 bases. The CDR3 sequence is CASWGGSLNTEAFF. The CDR3 DNA sequence: TGTGCCAGCTGGGGGGGCAGCTTGAACACTGAAGCTTTCTTT.

The chain uses TRBV28 and TRBJ1-6; tentatively, D is TRBD1 (5 bases). CDR3 length: 12 residues. V lost 6 bases, J lost 11 bases, and 11 bases lay in between. Per germline, CDR1 MDHEN and CDR2 SYDVKM. The CDR3 loop is CASSSDSPPLHF. As DNA, the CDR3 is TGTGCCAGCAGCTCTGACAGTCCACCCCTCCACTTT.

The rearrangement joins TRBV27 to TRBJ2-2, with a weak D call TRBD1 (5 bases). Germline V lookup: CDR1 MNHEY, CDR2 SMNVEV (reference sequence). V gave up 7 bases and J gave up 3 bases, with 15 bases separating them. The CDR3 covers 15 residues. CDR3 nucleotides: TGTGCCAGCAAAGTTTCAGGGCAAGACACCGGGGAGCTGTTTTTT. This encodes CASKVSGQDTGELFF.

V and J are TRBV4-3 and TRBJ2-7; 9 bases agree with TRBD2. With 4 bases clipped from V and 3 bases from J, the junction kept 13 bases outside the gene matches. Looked up from germline, CDR1 is LGHNA and CDR2 is YSLEER. This CDR3 is 17 amino acids long. Here the CDR3 DNA reads TGCGCCAGCAGCCGCCAATTTCAAAGCGGGGGGTTCTACGAGCAGTACTTC. It yields the protein CASSRQFQSGGFYEQYF.

This chain joins TRBV15 and TRBJ1-1; 10 bases are a match to TRBD1. With 6 bases clipped from V and 7 bases from J, the junction kept 5 bases outside the gene matches. The CDR3 runs to 13 residues. Germline V gene data show CDR1 as LNHNV and CDR2 as YYDKDF (reference sequence). The CDR3 bases are TGTGCCACCAGTTTTCGGGACAGGGGTGAAGCTTTCTTT. Amino acids: CATSFRDRGEAFF. Variable domain in full (rest from reference TRBV15 and TRBJ1-1): DAMVIQNPRYQVTQFGKPVTLSCSQTLNHNVMYWYQQKSSQAPKLLFHYYDKDFNNEADTPDNFQSRRPNTSFCFLDIRSPGLGDTAMYLCATSFRDRGEAFFGQGTRLTVV.

The table lists this clone with a few counts. This chain uses TRBV7-2 with TRBJ1-5; D perhaps matches TRBD1 (6 bases). The CDR3 is made up of 15 amino acids. V shed 4 bases and J shed 3 bases, with 13 bases lying between them. The V gene's germline CDR1 is SGHTA and CDR2 FQGNSA. CDR3 in amino acids: CASSWSKGDNQPQHF. DNA for the CDR3: TGTGCCAGCAGCTGGTCAAAGGGGGACAATCAGCCCCAGCATTTT.

This chain links TRBV5-1 with TRBJ2-3, with D possibly matching TRBD1 (5 bases). The CDR3 totals 14 residues. The germline V and J ends were trimmed by 0 bases and 6 bases, with 11 bases remaining between them. The germline CDR1 and CDR2 sequences are SGHRS and YFSETQ. The CDR3 bases are TGCGCCAGCAGCTTGGGACAGTTCGAGGATACGCAGTATTTT. Protein product: CASSLGQFEDTQYF.

This clone was seen a few times. The rearrangement links TRBV5-8 to TRBJ2-3, with D possibly being TRBD1 (5 bases). The CDR3 contains 14 residues. V lost 1 base, J lost 5 bases, and 11 bases lay in between. CDR1 and CDR2 (germline): SGHTS, YDEGEE. The CDR3 bases are TGTGCCAGCAGCTTGTTTCAGGGAATAGATACGCAGTATTTT. Translation gives CASSLFQGIDTQYF. Variable domain in full (rest from reference TRBV5-8 and TRBJ2-3): EAGVTQSPTHLIKTRGQQATLRCSPISGHTSVYWYQQALGLGLQFLLWYDEGEERNRGNFPPRFSGRQFPNYSSELNVNALELEDSALYLCASSLFQGIDTQYFGPGTRLTVL.

The V gene is TRBV28, the J gene TRBJ2-5; a weak D match, TRBD2 (6 bases). V gave up 5 bases and J gave up 2 bases, with 18 bases separating them. The length of the CDR3 is 16 residues. Germline V gene sequence: CDR1 MDHEN, CDR2 SYDVKM. CDR3: CASSPYRDGLQETQYF. For the CDR3, the DNA is TGTGCCAGCAGTCCCTACCGGGACGGACTACAAGAGACCCAGTACTTC. Variable domain in full (rest from reference TRBV28 and TRBJ2-5): DVKVTQSSRYLVKRTGEKVFLECVQDMDHENMFWYRQDPGLGLRLIYFSYDVKMKEKGDIPEGYSVSREKKERFSLILESASTNQTSMYLCASSPYRDGLQETQYFGPGTRLLVL.